Detailed here is one T cell receptor beta chain. Using immunoSEQ multiplex PCR, the repertoire was profiled, and TCRdb retains in-frame clones only, with some absent. The data show tens of thousands of clones, around 94% seen once. Germline V lookup: CDR1 ENHRY, CDR2 SYGVKD. The CDR3 loop spans 11 amino acids. V lost 4 bases and J 6 bases, leaving 5 bases between the germline ends. The source of the sample is a study of technical replicates of blood from several donors. The V call is TRBV10-3, the J call TRBJ2-3, with D tentatively TRBD1 (5 bases). Material for sequencing was T cells isolated from PBMCs. The origin of this receptor is a human donor in good health. CDR3 sequence: CAISAGDTQYF. As DNA, the CDR3 is TGTGCCATCAGTGCAGGGGATACGCAGTATTTT.